The rows below give T cell receptor beta chains drawn from one sample of a study of OX40 agonist ivuxolimab in advanced cancers. Repertoires were generated with immunoSEQ multiplex PCR, while TCRdb's copy carries only in-frame clones and drops some. The table lists over 55,000 clones, 80% to 85% of them singletons. This material consisted of CD4+ or CD8+ T cells sorted from blood, taken in a trial of the OX40 agonist ivuxolimab. Receptor source: an adult with an advanced solid tumor such as melanoma, head and neck, liver or kidney cancer. CDR3s include the opening cysteine and the closing phenylalanine or tryptophan. Fields, in order: J gene, clone size, D gene, V gene, CDR3 protein, CDR3 DNA. D genes are given only for firm matches. The listing skips clone size in some rows; elsewhere it reads once, few, many or a size class.

J gene: TRBJ2-7
clone size: NA
D gene: NA
V gene: TRBV7-7
CDR3 protein: CASSSGSRNEQYF
CDR3 DNA: TGTGCTAGCAGCTCTGGCTCCAGGAACGAGCAGTACTTC

J gene: TRBJ1-2
clone size: NA
D gene: NA
V gene: TRBV5-3
CDR3 protein: CARRTEWGPGHGYTF
CDR3 DNA: TGTGCCAGAAGAACTGAATGGGGGCCCGGTCATGGCTACACCTTC

J gene: TRBJ2-7
clone size: NA
D gene: NA
V gene: TRBV20-1
CDR3 protein: CSAKTGYEQYF
CDR3 DNA: TGCAGTGCTAAAACAGGGTACGAGCAGTACTTC

J gene: TRBJ2-2
clone size: once
D gene: TRBD2
V gene: TRBV7-2
CDR3 protein: CASSPTSGGAAGELFF
CDR3 DNA: TGTGCCAGCAGCCCCACTAGCGGGGGGGCCGCAGGGGAGCTGTTTTTT

J gene: TRBJ1-4
clone size: once
D gene: NA
V gene: TRBV30
CDR3 protein: CAWGRDLGEKLFF
CDR3 DNA: TGTGCCTGGGGTAGGGACCTGGGAGAAAAACTGTTTTTT

J gene: TRBJ2-3
clone size: NA
D gene: NA
V gene: TRBV11-3
CDR3 protein: CASSLGPSQDTQYF
CDR3 DNA: TGTGCCAGCAGCTTAGGACCCAGTCAAGATACGCAGTATTTT

J gene: TRBJ2-7
clone size: NA
D gene: TRBD2
V gene: TRBV11-2
CDR3 protein: CASSLMLLAGNYEQYF
CDR3 DNA: TGTGCCAGCAGCTTAATGCTACTAGCGGGGAACTACGAGCAGTACTTC

J gene: TRBJ1-4
clone size: NA
D gene: NA
V gene: TRBV5-1
CDR3 protein: CASSLGTYGGEKLFF
CDR3 DNA: TGCGCCAGCAGCTTGGGAACTTATGGGGGTGAAAAACTGTTTTTT

J gene: TRBJ2-2
clone size: NA
D gene: TRBD2
V gene: TRBV11-3
CDR3 protein: CASSPGLGGRGTGELFF
CDR3 DNA: TGTGCCAGCAGTCCAGGGCTCGGCGGGAGAGGTACCGGGGAGCTGTTTTTT

J gene: TRBJ2-7
clone size: NA
D gene: TRBD1
V gene: TRBV10-3
CDR3 protein: CAISRRDRVSYEQYF
CDR3 DNA: TGTGCCATCAGCCGACGGGACAGGGTTTCCTACGAGCAGTACTTC

J gene: TRBJ2-1
clone size: NA
D gene: NA
V gene: TRBV6-5
CDR3 protein: CASSERGDNEQFF
CDR3 DNA: TGTGCCAGCAGTGAAAGGGGGGACAATGAGCAGTTCTTC

J gene: TRBJ2-5
clone size: NA
D gene: TRBD2
V gene: TRBV5-1
CDR3 protein: CASSSTSGPQETQYF
CDR3 DNA: TGCGCCAGCAGCTCGACTAGCGGGCCCCAAGAGACCCAGTACTTC

J gene: TRBJ1-4
clone size: NA
D gene: TRBD1
V gene: TRBV5-1
CDR3 protein: CASSLEKGAVSEKLFF
CDR3 DNA: TGCGCCAGCAGCTTGGAGAAGGGGGCGGTTTCCGAAAAACTGTTTTTT

J gene: TRBJ2-2
clone size: NA
D gene: NA
V gene: TRBV5-1
CDR3 protein: CASSGDTGELFF
CDR3 DNA: TGCGCCAGCAGCGGAGACACCGGGGAGCTGTTTTTT

J gene: TRBJ2-3
clone size: NA
D gene: NA
V gene: TRBV6-1
CDR3 protein: CASRPERSTDTQYF
CDR3 DNA: TGTGCCAGCCGGCCGGAAAGGTCCACAGATACGCAGTATTTT

J gene: TRBJ2-3
clone size: NA
D gene: NA
V gene: TRBV7-2
CDR3 protein: CASSLAGEPHTDTQYF
CDR3 DNA: TGTGCCAGCAGCTTAGCGGGGGAACCACACACAGATACGCAGTATTTT

J gene: TRBJ1-2
clone size: NA
D gene: TRBD1
V gene: TRBV6-1
CDR3 protein: CASRDRDRTGSGYTF
CDR3 DNA: TGTGCCAGCAGGGATAGGGACCGGACAGGATCGGGCTACACCTTC

J gene: TRBJ2-3
clone size: NA
D gene: TRBD2
V gene: TRBV11-3
CDR3 protein: CASSYRLADGTDTQYF
CDR3 DNA: TGTGCCAGCAGCTACCGACTAGCGGACGGCACAGATACGCAGTATTTT

J gene: TRBJ2-1
clone size: NA
D gene: TRBD2
V gene: TRBV9
CDR3 protein: CASSAFLPAGGHEQFF
CDR3 DNA: TGTGCCAGCAGCGCCTTTTTGCCAGCGGGAGGCCATGAGCAGTTCTTC

J gene: TRBJ2-2
clone size: NA
D gene: NA
V gene: TRBV28
CDR3 protein: CASSLAGDGELFF
CDR3 DNA: TGTGCCAGCAGTTTAGCAGGGGACGGGGAGCTGTTTTTT

J gene: TRBJ1-2
clone size: NA
D gene: TRBD1
V gene: TRBV5-1
CDR3 protein: CASSLTGDLNYGYTF
CDR3 DNA: TGCGCCAGCAGCTTGACAGGGGACCTTAACTATGGCTACACCTTC

J gene: TRBJ1-1
clone size: few
D gene: NA
V gene: TRBV6-5
CDR3 protein: CASSYSRQGGTEAFF
CDR3 DNA: TGTGCCAGCAGTTACTCGAGGCAGGGAGGAACTGAAGCTTTCTTT

J gene: TRBJ2-7
clone size: NA
D gene: NA
V gene: TRBV7-8
CDR3 protein: CASSFTRYEQYF
CDR3 DNA: TGTGCCAGCAGCTTTACAAGATACGAGCAGTACTTC

J gene: TRBJ1-1
clone size: once
D gene: TRBD1
V gene: TRBV9
CDR3 protein: CASSVTGANTEAFF
CDR3 DNA: TGTGCCAGCAGCGTGACAGGGGCGAACACTGAAGCTTTCTTT